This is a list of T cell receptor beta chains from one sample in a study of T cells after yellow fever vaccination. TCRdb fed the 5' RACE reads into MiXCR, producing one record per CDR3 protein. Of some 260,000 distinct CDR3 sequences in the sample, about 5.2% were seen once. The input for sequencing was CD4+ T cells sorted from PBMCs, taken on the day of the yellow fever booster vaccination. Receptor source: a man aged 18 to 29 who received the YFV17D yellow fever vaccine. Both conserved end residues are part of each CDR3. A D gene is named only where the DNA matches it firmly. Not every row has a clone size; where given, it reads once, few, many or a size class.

cdr3_aa: CASSLGPDTGNVGQYF; cdr3_nt: TGTGCCAGCAGCTTGGGGCCGGACACGGGGAACGTTGGGCAGTATTTT; j_call: TRBJ2-3; clone_size: many; v_call: TRBV5-6; cdr3_length: 16; d_call: NA
cdr3_aa: CASSLRPLAGSTDTQYF; cdr3_nt: TGCGCCAGCAGCTTGAGGCCGTTAGCGGGGTCCACAGATACGCAGTATTTT; j_call: TRBJ2-3; clone_size: many; v_call: TRBV5-1; cdr3_length: 17; d_call: TRBD2
cdr3_aa: CASSATNRGSGELFF; cdr3_nt: TGTGCCAGCAGCGCTACGAACAGGGGATCCGGGGAGCTGTTTTTT; j_call: TRBJ2-2; clone_size: NA; v_call: TRBV9; cdr3_length: 15; d_call: TRBD1
cdr3_aa: CASRSNYEQYF; cdr3_nt: TGTGCCAGCAGATCTAACTACGAGCAGTACTTC; j_call: TRBJ2-7; clone_size: many; v_call: TRBV28; cdr3_length: 11; d_call: NA
cdr3_aa: CASSQDLRGEQFF; cdr3_nt: TGTGCCAGCAGCCAAGATCTGAGGGGTGAGCAGTTCTTC; j_call: TRBJ2-1; clone_size: NA; v_call: TRBV3-1; cdr3_length: 13; d_call: NA
cdr3_aa: CSARADNEKLFF; cdr3_nt: TGCAGTGCTAGGGCAGATAATGAAAAACTGTTTTTT; j_call: TRBJ1-4; clone_size: NA; v_call: TRBV20-1; cdr3_length: 12; d_call: NA
cdr3_aa: CATSEVNRGRRDTQYF; cdr3_nt: TGTGCCACCAGTGAGGTGAACAGGGGGCGCAGAGATACGCAGTATTTT; j_call: TRBJ2-3; clone_size: NA; v_call: TRBV24-1; cdr3_length: 16; d_call: TRBD1
cdr3_aa: CSAVTGRVLYNSPLHF; cdr3_nt: TGCAGTGCTGTGACAGGGAGGGTTCTCTATAATTCACCCCTCCACTTT; j_call: TRBJ1-6; clone_size: few; v_call: TRBV20-1; cdr3_length: 16; d_call: TRBD1
cdr3_aa: CASSQEWEGETQYF; cdr3_nt: TGTGCCAGCAGCCAAGAATGGGAAGGCGAGACCCAGTACTTC; j_call: TRBJ2-5; clone_size: NA; v_call: TRBV3-1; cdr3_length: 14; d_call: NA
cdr3_aa: CASSTGAPLVSNQPQHF; cdr3_nt: TGTGCCAGCAGCACCGGAGCCCCGCTCGTTAGCAATCAGCCCCAGCATTTT; j_call: TRBJ1-5; clone_size: many; v_call: TRBV7-9; cdr3_length: 17; d_call: NA
cdr3_aa: CASSWGGANYGYTF; cdr3_nt: TGTGCCAGCAGCTGGGGCGGAGCTAACTATGGCTACACCTTC; j_call: TRBJ1-2; clone_size: few; v_call: TRBV5-4; cdr3_length: 14; d_call: NA
cdr3_aa: CASSSLTFSYEQYF; cdr3_nt: TGTGCCAGTTCCTCCCTGACATTCTCCTACGAGCAGTACTTC; j_call: TRBJ2-7; clone_size: NA; v_call: TRBV2; cdr3_length: 14; d_call: NA
cdr3_aa: CASSWGQHTDTQYF; cdr3_nt: TGTGCCAGCAGCTGGGGACAGCACACAGATACGCAGTATTTT; j_call: TRBJ2-3; clone_size: NA; v_call: TRBV7-2; cdr3_length: 14; d_call: TRBD1
cdr3_aa: CASSEQMAPRANEQFF; cdr3_nt: TGTGCCAGCAGTGAGCAAATGGCCCCCCGGGCCAATGAGCAGTTCTTC; j_call: TRBJ2-1; clone_size: few; v_call: TRBV6-1; cdr3_length: 16; d_call: NA